The present entry profiles one T cell receptor (beta chain) with its context. Using immunoSEQ multiplex PCR, the repertoire was profiled, and TCRdb retains in-frame clones only, with some absent. This sample has approximately 150,000 clones; more than 90% occur once, and the top ten carry roughly 3.2%. The data originate from a study of control samples from healthy donors and cancer patients. The CDR3 length is 15 residues. The germline V gene has CDR1 MNHEY and CDR2 SMNVEV (reference sequence). The V gene end was trimmed by 5 bases and the J gene end by 3 bases; junction bases not matched to a gene: 7.

The sample taken for sequencing was blood. This TCR derives from a man aged 25 to 40 in good health. The rearrangement joins TRBV27 to TRBJ1-3; 7 bases map to TRBD1. The CDR3 DNA reads as TGTGCCAGCAGTCCCCGTGCAGGGGGTGGAAACACCATATATTTT. Its protein is CASSPRAGGGNTIYF.